This T cell receptor (beta chain) was observed in a study of cytomegalovirus exposure and HLA in healthy donors. Whole-study context: In terms of ancestry, the Caucasian-associated cluster contained roughly 81% of the approximately 380 genotyped donors.

The germline gives CDR1 SGHRS, CDR2 YFSETQ. The CDR3 extends over 14 amino acids. Trimming pared 3 bases from V and 2 bases from J, leaving 8 bases between. Overall study findings and caveats: Productive status was seen about 87% or about 30% of the time for most TCR beta V segments in an earlier analysis. A missense DCLRE1C variant was associated with V- and J-gene trimming of TCR beta chains in a later analysis, and an independent cohort replicated the association.

With respect to this clone: Its antigen is unknown.

It was with 60 Vbeta and 13 Jbeta primers that the PCR ran. Sequenced by immunoSEQ multiplex PCR; TCRdb stores in-frame clones only, minus some. The repertoire holds 190,000 or so clones, about four fifths seen once, with over 1.5% in the top ten. The sample was PBMCs. The TCR was taken from a man in his fifties or sixties in good health and CMV-seronegative. The rearrangement joins TRBV5-1 to TRBJ1-4; tentatively, D is TRBD1 (5 bases). CDR3 in DNA: TGCGCCAGCAGCTCCGACAGTACTAATGAAAAACTGTTTTTT. Translation: CASSSDSTNEKLFF.